Below, 27 T cell receptor beta chains from the same sample are listed, as sequenced in a study of blood T cells in healthy people across ages. A second PCR, run for about 7 to 11 cycles, used a sample-barcoded 5' primer plus a J-beta primer mix. MiXCR, applied by TCRdb to the 5' RACE reads, yields one record per CDR3 protein. In the table there are 800,000 to 950,000 distinct CDR3 sequences, around 36% of which are singletons. The sample taken for sequencing was blood. The receptor set was obtained from a man between 18 and 29 years old in good health.

This clonotype was counted at least ten times. V gene TRBV12-3 or TRBV12-4 combines with J gene TRBJ2-5; 7 nucleotides line up with TRBD1. CDR3 length equals 14 residues. Trimming removed 5 bases from V and 5 bases from J; junction bases left unmatched: 8. The CDR3, as DNA: TGTGCCAGCAGTCCTACAGGGGTTAGTGAGACCCAGTACTTC. Its translation: CASSPTGVSETQYF.

In its sample, this clonotype was seen a few times. The chain has TRBV6-6 and TRBJ2-1; TRBD2 matches 8 bases. CDR1 and CDR2 (germline): MNHNY, SVGAGI (reference sequence). The CDR3 covers 15 residues. Trimming removed 0 bases from V and 3 bases from J; junction bases left unmatched: 1. The CDR3 reads CASSYSSGDYNEQFF. The CDR3 coding sequence is TGTGCCAGCAGTTACTCTAGCGGGGACTACAATGAGCAGTTCTTC.

V and J are TRBV11-2 and TRBJ2-1, with 7 bases lining up with TRBD2. The DNA matches TRBJ2-7 better at its end, which makes the J call doubtful. Per germline, CDR1 SGHAT and CDR2 FQNNGV. This CDR3 spans 14 amino acids. The CDR3 DNA sequence: TGTGCCAGCACTGGCGGGGGAAAGTACAATGAGCAGTACTTC. Residues: CASTGGGKYNEQYF.

CDR3 amino acids: CTGTSGINEQFF. In DNA, the CDR3 is TGCACCGGGACTAGCGGAATCAATGAGCAGTTCTTC. The V and J genes are TRBV20-1 and TRBJ2-1; TRBD2 aligns across 11 bases. The CDR3 has 12 amino acids. Per the germline V gene, CDR1 is DFQATT and CDR2 is SNEGSKA (reference sequence).

V and J are TRBV20-1 and TRBJ2-3; 8 bases are a match to TRBD2. The length of the CDR3 is 14 residues. The germline CDR1 and CDR2 sequences are DFQATT and SNEGSKA (reference sequence). The V gene end was trimmed by 3 bases and the J gene end by 13 bases; junction bases not matched to a gene: 15. DNA for the CDR3: TGCAGTGCTAGCGGGACTAACGGGGGGGCCGAAGAGTATTTT. Its protein product is CSASGTNGGAEEYF.

This clonotype was observed at least ten times. V gene TRBV12-3 or TRBV12-4 combines with J gene TRBJ2-1, with 9 bases lining up with TRBD1. Trimming cost V 5 bases and J 3 bases; bases outside gene matches: 5. The CDR3 loop spans 15 amino acids. The DNA for the CDR3 is TGTGCCAGCAGTCTAGGGGACAGGGACTACAATGAGCAGTTCTTC. Translation: CASSLGDRDYNEQFF.

The chain employs TRBV4-1 and TRBJ1-2; the match to TRBD1 covers 8 bases. The CDR3 sequence is 16 residues long. Unmatched junction bases numbered 13, after V lost 5 bases and J lost 5 bases. The germline gives CDR1 MGHRA, CDR2 YSYEKL. The CDR3 sequence is CASSATPADRVYGYTF. CDR3 coding DNA: TGCGCCAGCAGCGCCACGCCTGCGGACAGGGTGTATGGCTACACCTTC.

The chain has TRBV6-6 and TRBJ1-1; D gene ambiguous. V lost 0 bases to trimming and J lost 4 bases, with 12 bases between them. This CDR3 has 15 amino acids. The germline gives CDR1 MNHNY, CDR2 SVGAGI (reference sequence). CDR3 amino acids: CASSYSDTRGTEAFF. CDR3 bases: TGTGCCAGCAGTTACTCCGACACTCGGGGCACTGAAGCTTTCTTT.

This clonotype was picked up a small number of times. V is TRBV28 and J is TRBJ1-4, with D perhaps matching TRBD1 (5 bases). CDR3 length: 17 amino acids. CDR1 MDHEN and CDR2 SYDVKM come from the germline V gene. V dropped 6 bases and J dropped 4 bases, with 21 bases sitting between them. The CDR3 loop is CASRPSAGGYNNEKLFF. Here the CDR3 DNA reads TGTGCCAGCAGACCATCGGCTGGGGGGTACAATAATGAAAAACTGTTTTTT.

The chain has TRBV7-2 and TRBJ1-2, with D possibly TRBD1 on 5 matching bases. Germline CDR1 reads SGHTA; CDR2 reads FQGNSA. V was cut by 1 base and J by 8 bases, with 5 bases left in between. This CDR3 contains 11 residues. The chain's CDR3 is CASSLDRGYTF. CDR3 in DNA: TGTGCCAGCAGCTTAGACAGGGGCTACACCTTC.

Concerning this clonotype itself: This may be a read error: a much more frequent sequence differs by one nucleotide. The chain is built from TRBV29-1 and TRBJ2-7, with D uncertain. Germline V gives CDR1 SQVTM, CDR2 ANQGSEA. CDR3 length: 15 amino acids. V lost 2 bases and J 7 bases, leaving 21 bases between the germline ends. In DNA form, the CDR3 reads TGCAGCGTTGAATTCCCCAGCAGACCAAACAATGAGCAGTACTTC. Protein sequence: CSVEFPSRPNNEQYF.

The CDR3 bases are TGTGCCAGCAGCACGGACAGCCTAGAAGAGACCCAGTACTTC. Translation gives CASSTDSLEETQYF. The chain employs TRBV6-2 or TRBV6-3 and TRBJ2-5, with D tentatively TRBD1 (6 bases). CDR1 is MNHEY and CDR2 is SVGEGT in the germline V gene. The length of the CDR3 is 14 residues. V lost 6 bases, J lost 3 bases, and 14 bases lay in between.

The chain joins TRBV19 to TRBJ1-2, with 9 bases aligning to TRBD1. The CDR3 runs 14 residues. J lost 4 bases, V lost 3 bases, and 3 bases had no gene match. The germline V gene encodes CDR1 LNHDA and CDR2 SQIVND (reference sequence). This CDR3 is CASSIGQGIYGYTF. CDR3 in DNA: TGTGCCAGTAGTATTGGACAGGGGATCTATGGCTACACCTTC.

The sample holds many counts of this clonotype. The V gene is TRBV7-9, the J gene TRBJ2-1, with D perhaps TRBD1 (7 bases). Trimming pared 5 bases from V and 5 bases from J, leaving 16 bases between. The CDR3 runs to 15 residues. Germline V gene sequence: CDR1 SEHNR, CDR2 FQNEAQ (reference sequence). The CDR3 DNA reads TGTGCCAGCAGCGTATTAGCAGGGGGGAACAATGAGCAGTTCTTC. As protein: CASSVLAGGNNEQFF.

J is TRBJ2-6 and V is TRBV7-6; D is undetermined. CDR1 SGHVS and CDR2 FNYEAQ come from the germline V gene. The CDR3 is 11 residues long. The V end lost 0 bases, the J end lost 9 bases, and 0 bases lay between the germline ends. This chain's CDR3 is CASSLANVLTF. The CDR3 nucleotides read TGTGCCAGCAGCTTAGCCAACGTCCTGACTTTC.

This clonotype appeared once. The rearrangement joins TRBV5-6 to TRBJ1-1; no definite D call. The germline V gene has CDR1 SGHDT and CDR2 YYEEEE. V was pared by 0 bases and J by 4 bases, with 10 bases between. The CDR3 runs 14 residues. As DNA, the CDR3 is TGTGCCAGCAGCTTGGGGTCTATGACCACTGAAGCTTTCTTT. It translates to CASSLGSMTTEAFF.

There are many counts of this clonotype. The chain has TRBV7-9 and TRBJ1-1; TRBD1 matches at 9 bases. The germline gives CDR1 SEHNR, CDR2 FQNEAQ (reference sequence). V lost 5 bases to trimming and J lost 1 base; unmatched junction nucleotides: 5. The CDR3 has 15 amino acids. The CDR3 bases are TGTGCCAGCAGCCCTCGGACAGGGGAGAACACTGAAGCTTTCTTT. Protein product: CASSPRTGENTEAFF.

The J gene is TRBJ2-1, the V gene TRBV11-2, with 7 bases lining up with TRBD2. J was trimmed by 4 bases and V by 4 bases; bases with no gene match: 7. CDR1 SGHAT and CDR2 FQNNGV come from the germline V gene. CDR3 length: 15 residues. CDR3 protein: CASSWTSYTYNEQFF. The CDR3 DNA reads TGTGCCAGCAGCTGGACTAGTTATACTTACAATGAGCAGTTCTTC.

This chain connects TRBV4-3 to TRBJ1-5; D ambiguous. Germline CDR1 reads LGHNA; CDR2 reads YSLEER. Trimming cost V 0 bases and J 4 bases, with 10 bases left between them. The CDR3 consists of 15 residues. The CDR3 region is CASSQEAGWNQPQHF. The CDR3 nucleotides read TGCGCCAGCAGCCAAGAAGCCGGGTGGAATCAGCCCCAGCATTTT.

The rearrangement uses TRBV5-5 and TRBJ2-3, with 8 positions matching TRBD1. Trimming removed 2 bases from V and 3 bases from J; junction bases left unmatched: 5. CDR3 length: 15 residues. Germline assignment: CDR1 SGHKS and CDR2 YYEKEE (reference sequence). CDR3 sequence: CASSLSTGATDTQYF. The CDR3 nucleotides are TGTGCCAGCAGCTTATCGACAGGGGCAACAGATACGCAGTATTTT. The whole variable domain, filled in from reference TRBV5-5 and TRBJ2-3, reads DAGVTQSPTHLIKTRGQQVTLRCSPISGHKSVSWYQQVLGQGPQFIFQYYEKEERGRGNFPDRFSARQFPNYSSELNVNALLLGDSALYLCASSLSTGATDTQYFGPGTRLTVL.

This sequence joins TRBV20-1 and TRBJ1-2; 7 positions match TRBD1. The CDR3 is made up of 13 amino acids. The V gene's germline CDR1 is DFQATT and CDR2 SNEGSKA (reference sequence). The V segment lost 6 bases and the J segment 4 bases; nucleotides outside the gene matches: 8. DNA for the CDR3: TGCAGTGCCGAGGACAGGAGAGCCTATGGCTACACCTTC. It is translated as CSAEDRRAYGYTF.

This rearrangement joins TRBV4-1 to TRBJ1-2; the D gene is possibly TRBD1 (5 bases). The germline V gene has CDR1 MGHRA and CDR2 YSYEKL. V lost 4 bases, J lost 2 bases, and 14 bases lay in between. The CDR3 totals 15 residues. The CDR3, as DNA: TGCGCCAGCAGCCCGCGAGGGGAATACAACTATGGCTACACCTTC. Its protein product is CASSPRGEYNYGYTF.

This clonotype was recorded many times. This could be a read error, since a much larger clone is one nucleotide away. The chain uses TRBV29-1 and TRBJ2-5; perhaps TRBD1 as D (6 bases). V lost 3 bases, J lost 11 bases, and 16 bases lay in between. The CDR3 has 12 residues. Looked up from germline, CDR1 is SQVTM and CDR2 is ANQGSEA. The CDR3 sequence: CSVELRDNEQYF. Written as DNA, the CDR3 is TGCAGCGTTGAGTTGAGGGACAATGAGCAGTACTTC.

This clonotype was counted only a few times. The chain joins TRBV20-1 to TRBJ1-2, with TRBD1 matching 7 bases. Germline V lookup: CDR1 DFQATT, CDR2 SNEGSKA (reference sequence). This CDR3 region has 12 residues. V lost 5 bases and J lost 8; bases outside the gene matches: 8. CDR3 sequence reads: CSAPQTGTGYTF. CDR3 in DNA: TGCAGTGCTCCACAGACAGGGACGGGCTACACCTTC.

This sequence joins TRBV6-1 and TRBJ1-6; 9 bases align to TRBD1. V gave up 7 bases and J gave up 9 bases; unmatched junction bases: 10. The CDR3 has 15 residues. Germline V lookup: CDR1 MNHNS, CDR2 SASEGT. The CDR3 loop reads CASTPDRGSVSPLHF. In DNA form, the CDR3 reads TGTGCCAGCACCCCGGACAGGGGAAGTGTTTCACCCCTCCACTTT.

This rearrangement joins TRBV5-1 to TRBJ2-1, with D maybe TRBD1 (6 bases). This CDR3 region has 13 residues. V lost 4 bases, J lost 8 bases, and 13 bases lay in between. Germline V gene lookup returns CDR1 SGHRS and CDR2 YFSETQ. The CDR3 reads CASSHMGADEQFF. CDR3 nucleotides: TGCGCCAGCAGCCACATGGGGGCGGATGAGCAGTTCTTC.

Worth noting for this clonotype: At one end the junction does not follow the germline gene, possibly because of a read error. The chain employs TRBV5-1 and TRBJ2-1; TRBD2 is a possible D gene (5 bases). Looked up from germline, CDR1 is SGHRS and CDR2 is YFSETQ. This CDR3 has 13 amino acids. DNA for the CDR3: TGCGCCGGCAGCGCGGGTTCCAAGGATGAGCAGTTCTTC. It yields the protein CAGSAGSKDEQFF.